This entry is about one TCR beta chain. Its antigen is unknown. Sequenced by immunoSEQ multiplex PCR; TCRdb stores in-frame clones only, minus some. The sample lists 20,000 to 25,000 clones, more than 80% occurring once. The data derive from a study of PD-1 blockade in classical Hodgkin lymphoma. Study outcomes and limitations: What drove the repertoire differences, possibly disease activity or prior therapy, has not been defined. Newly diagnosed patients reportedly had lower baseline TCR diversity than healthy donors.

The time point was: newly diagnosed, previously untreated cHL patient sample. The authors purified CD4+ T cells from thawed PBMCs by magnetic negative selection. Newly diagnosed classical Hodgkin lymphoma PBMCs, still untreated, provided the comparison samples. The V end was cut by 0 bases, the J end by 2 bases, with 15 bases between. CDR3 length equals 17 residues. Germline loops: CDR1 SGDLS, CDR2 YYNGEE. What was sequenced was CD4+ T cells from blood. The V gene is TRBV9, the J gene TRBJ1-3; D perhaps matches TRBD1 (5 bases). This clonotype was obtained from a human donor with classical Hodgkin lymphoma. In nucleotides, the CDR3 is TGTGCCAGCAGCGTAGAGGCCGGGGGGTTCGCTGGAAACACCATATATTTT. It encodes CASSVEAGGFAGNTIYF.